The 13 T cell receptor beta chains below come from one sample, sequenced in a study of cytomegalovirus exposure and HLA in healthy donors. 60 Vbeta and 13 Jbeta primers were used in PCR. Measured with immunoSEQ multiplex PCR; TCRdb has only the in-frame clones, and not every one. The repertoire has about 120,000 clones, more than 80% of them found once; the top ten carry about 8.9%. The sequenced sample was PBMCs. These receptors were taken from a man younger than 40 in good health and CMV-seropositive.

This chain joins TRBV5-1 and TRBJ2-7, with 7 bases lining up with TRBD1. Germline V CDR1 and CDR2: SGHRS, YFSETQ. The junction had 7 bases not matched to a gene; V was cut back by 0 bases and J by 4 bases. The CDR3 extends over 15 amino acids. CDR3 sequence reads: CASSLALGGRYEQYF. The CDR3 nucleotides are TGCGCCAGCAGCTTGGCCCTAGGGGGCCGGTACGAGCAGTACTTC.

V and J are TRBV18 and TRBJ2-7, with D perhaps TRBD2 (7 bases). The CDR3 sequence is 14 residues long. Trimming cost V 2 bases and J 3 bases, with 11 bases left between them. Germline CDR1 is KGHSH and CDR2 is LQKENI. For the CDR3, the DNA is TGTGCCAGCTCACCAGGGGGGGGCGGCTACGAGCAGTACTTC. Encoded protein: CASSPGGGGYEQYF.

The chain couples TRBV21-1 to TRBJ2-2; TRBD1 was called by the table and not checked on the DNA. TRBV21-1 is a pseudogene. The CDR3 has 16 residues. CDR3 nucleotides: TGTGCCAGCAGCAAAGGGGGACAGGGGGTGACCGGGGAGCTGTTTTTT. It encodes CASSKGGQGVTGELFF.

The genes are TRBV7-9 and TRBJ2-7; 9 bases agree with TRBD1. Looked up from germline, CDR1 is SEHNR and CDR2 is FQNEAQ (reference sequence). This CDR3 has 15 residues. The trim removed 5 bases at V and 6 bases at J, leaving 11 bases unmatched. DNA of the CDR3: TGTGCCAGCAGCCTGGGACAGGGAACCTTTCCCGAGCAGTACTTC. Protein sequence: CASSLGQGTFPEQYF.

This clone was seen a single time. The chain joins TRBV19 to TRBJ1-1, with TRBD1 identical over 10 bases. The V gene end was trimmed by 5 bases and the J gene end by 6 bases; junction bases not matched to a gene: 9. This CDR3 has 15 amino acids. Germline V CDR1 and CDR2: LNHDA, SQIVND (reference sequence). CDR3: CASSLDRGLHAEAFF. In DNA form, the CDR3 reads TGTGCCAGTAGTCTTGACAGGGGGCTTCACGCTGAAGCTTTCTTT.

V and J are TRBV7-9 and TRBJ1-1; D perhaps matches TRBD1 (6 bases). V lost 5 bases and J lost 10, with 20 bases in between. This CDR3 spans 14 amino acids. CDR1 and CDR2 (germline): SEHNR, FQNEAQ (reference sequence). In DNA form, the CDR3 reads TGTGCCAGCAGCCCCCCGGCGGGGGCGCACGGAGCTTTCTTT. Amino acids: CASSPPAGAHGAFF.

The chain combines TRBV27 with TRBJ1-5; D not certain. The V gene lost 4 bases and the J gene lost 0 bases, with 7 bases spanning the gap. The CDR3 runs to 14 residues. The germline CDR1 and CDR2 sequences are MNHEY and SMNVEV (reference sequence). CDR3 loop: CASSSPYSNQPQHF. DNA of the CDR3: TGTGCCAGCAGTTCTCCTTATAGCAATCAGCCCCAGCATTTT.

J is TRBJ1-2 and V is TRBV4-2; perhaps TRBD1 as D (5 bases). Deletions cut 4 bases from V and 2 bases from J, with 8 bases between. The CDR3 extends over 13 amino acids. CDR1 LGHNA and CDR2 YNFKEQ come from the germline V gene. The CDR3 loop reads CASSPPGNYGYTF. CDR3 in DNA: TGTGCCAGCAGCCCCCCAGGGAACTATGGCTACACCTTC.

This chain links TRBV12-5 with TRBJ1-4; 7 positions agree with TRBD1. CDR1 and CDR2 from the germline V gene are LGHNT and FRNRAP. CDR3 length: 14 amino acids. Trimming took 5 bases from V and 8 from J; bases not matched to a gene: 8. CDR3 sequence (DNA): TGTGCTAGTGGTATGGGACAGCCCATAGAAAAACTGTTTTTT. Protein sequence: CASGMGQPIEKLFF. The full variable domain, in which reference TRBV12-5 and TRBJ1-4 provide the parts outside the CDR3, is DARVTQTPRHKVTEMGQEVTMRCQPILGHNTVFWYRQTMMQGLELLAYFRNRAPLDDSGMPKDRFSAEMPDATLATLKIQPSEPRDSAVYFCASGMGQPIEKLFFGSGTQLSVL.

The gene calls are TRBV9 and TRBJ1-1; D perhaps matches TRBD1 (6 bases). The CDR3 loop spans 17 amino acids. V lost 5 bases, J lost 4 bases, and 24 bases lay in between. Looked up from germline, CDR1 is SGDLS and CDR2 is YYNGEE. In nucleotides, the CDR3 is TGTGCCAGCAGTCCTGGGACGGGGGGACATGATGCCACTGAAGCTTTCTTT. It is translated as CASSPGTGGHDATEAFF.

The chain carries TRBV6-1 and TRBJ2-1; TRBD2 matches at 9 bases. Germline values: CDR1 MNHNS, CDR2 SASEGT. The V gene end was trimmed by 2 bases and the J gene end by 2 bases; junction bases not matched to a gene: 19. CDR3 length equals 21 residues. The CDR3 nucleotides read TGTGCCAGCAGTGAAAACGACGGGCGGGGGGGGCGGATTGGTCCCTACAATGAGCAGTTCTTC. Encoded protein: CASSENDGRGGRIGPYNEQFF.

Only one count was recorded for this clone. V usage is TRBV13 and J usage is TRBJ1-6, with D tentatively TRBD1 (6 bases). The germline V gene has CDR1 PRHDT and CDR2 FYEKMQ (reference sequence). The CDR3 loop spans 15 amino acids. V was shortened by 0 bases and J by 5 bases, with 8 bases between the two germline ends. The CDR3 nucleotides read TGTGCCAGCAGCTTAGGGGGACAACATAATTCACCCCTCCACTTT. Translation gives CASSLGGQHNSPLHF.

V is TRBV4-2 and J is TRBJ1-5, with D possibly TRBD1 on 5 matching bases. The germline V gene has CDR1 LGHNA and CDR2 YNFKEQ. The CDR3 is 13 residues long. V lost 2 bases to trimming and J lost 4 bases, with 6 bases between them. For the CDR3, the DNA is TGTGCCAGCAGCCAACAGGGAAATCAGCCCCAGCATTTT. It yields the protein CASSQQGNQPQHF.